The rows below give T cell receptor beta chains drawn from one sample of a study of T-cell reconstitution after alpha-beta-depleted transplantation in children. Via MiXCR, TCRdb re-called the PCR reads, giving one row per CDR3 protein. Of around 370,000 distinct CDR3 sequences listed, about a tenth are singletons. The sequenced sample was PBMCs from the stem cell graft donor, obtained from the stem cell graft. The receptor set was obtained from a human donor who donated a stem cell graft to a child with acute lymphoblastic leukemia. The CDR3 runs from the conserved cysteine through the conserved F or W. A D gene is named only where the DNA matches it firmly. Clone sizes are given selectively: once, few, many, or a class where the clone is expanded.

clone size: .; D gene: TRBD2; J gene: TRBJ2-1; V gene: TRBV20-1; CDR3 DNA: TGCAGTGCTAGGGAGATAGCGGGAGGGATCGGCAATGAGCAGTTCTTC; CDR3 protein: CSAREIAGGIGNEQFF
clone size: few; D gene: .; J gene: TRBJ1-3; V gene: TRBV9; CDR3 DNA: TGTGCCAGCAGCGTAGAAACAGGCGGAAACACCATATATTTT; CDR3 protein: CASSVETGGNTIYF
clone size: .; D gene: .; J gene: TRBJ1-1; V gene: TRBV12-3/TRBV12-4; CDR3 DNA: TGTGCCGGCAGCCCCCGGGGGAGCACTGAAGCTTTCTTT; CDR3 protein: CAGSPRGSTEAFF
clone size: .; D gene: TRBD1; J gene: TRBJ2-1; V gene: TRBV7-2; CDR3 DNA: TGTGCCAGCAGCTTTGGGGACAGGGGGGCCAATGAGCAGTTCTTC; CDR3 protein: CASSFGDRGANEQFF
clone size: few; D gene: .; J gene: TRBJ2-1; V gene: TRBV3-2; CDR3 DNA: TGTGCCAGCAGCCAGATTTCCGGACAGGAGGACTATTCGACCTACAATGAGCAGTTCTTC; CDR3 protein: CASSQISGQEDYSTYNEQFF
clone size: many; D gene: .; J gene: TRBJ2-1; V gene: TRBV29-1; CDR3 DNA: TGCAGCGTTAAACCGGGCGGGTCCCGAGGTAGCGGTGAGCAGTTCTTC; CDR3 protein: CSVKPGGSRGSGEQFF
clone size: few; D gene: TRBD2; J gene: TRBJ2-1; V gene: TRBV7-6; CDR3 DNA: TGTGCCAGCAGCCCAATTTATAAGCGGGAGGGCAATGAGCAGTTCTTC; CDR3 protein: CASSPIYKREGNEQFF
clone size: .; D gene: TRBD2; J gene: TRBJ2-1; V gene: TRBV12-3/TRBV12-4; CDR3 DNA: TGTGCCAGCAGTTTCGTGACTAGCGGGTACAATGAGCAGTTCTTC; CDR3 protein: CASSFVTSGYNEQFF
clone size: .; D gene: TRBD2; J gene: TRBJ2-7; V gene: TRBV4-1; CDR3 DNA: TGCGCCAGCAGCCAAGATGCCCCAGACCCTAGCGGGACGACCTACGAGCAGTACTTC; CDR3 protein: CASSQDAPDPSGTTYEQYF
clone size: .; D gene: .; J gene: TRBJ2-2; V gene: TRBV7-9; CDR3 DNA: TGTGCCAGCAGCTTAGGAGTTTGGCACATAAACACCGGGGAGCTGTTTTTT; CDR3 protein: CASSLGVWHINTGELFF
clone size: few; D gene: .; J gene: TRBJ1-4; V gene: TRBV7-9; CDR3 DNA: TGTGCCAGCAGCTTAGGCGAGAGCCATGCAACTAATGAAAAACTGTTTTTT; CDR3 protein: CASSLGESHATNEKLFF
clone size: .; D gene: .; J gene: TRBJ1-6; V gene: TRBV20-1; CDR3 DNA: TGCAGTGCTAGAGTAAGGGCCGAGGGCGGACCCCTCCACTTT; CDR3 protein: CSARVRAEGGPLHF
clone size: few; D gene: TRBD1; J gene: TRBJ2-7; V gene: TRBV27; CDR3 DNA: TGTGCCAGCAGTTATGCGTCAGGGGGCGGTTACGAGCAGTACTTC; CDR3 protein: CASSYASGGGYEQYF
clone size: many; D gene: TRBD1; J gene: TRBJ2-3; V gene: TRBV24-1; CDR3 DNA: TGTGCCACCAGTGATCCGGGACAGGGAACAGATACGCAGTATTTT; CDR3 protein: CATSDPGQGTDTQYF
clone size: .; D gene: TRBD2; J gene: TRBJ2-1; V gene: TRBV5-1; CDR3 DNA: TGCGCCAGCAGCGCCATCAGCGGGAGGAGGGGAGATGAGCAGTTCTTC; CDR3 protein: CASSAISGRRGDEQFF
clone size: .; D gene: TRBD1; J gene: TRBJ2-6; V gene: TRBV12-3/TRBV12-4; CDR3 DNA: TGTGCCAGCAGCAACCGGGACAGGGTCTCTGGGGCCAACGTCCTGACTTTC; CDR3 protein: CASSNRDRVSGANVLTF
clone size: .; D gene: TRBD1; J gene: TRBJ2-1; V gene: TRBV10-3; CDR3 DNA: TGTGCCATCGGCACCGGGACAGGGTCTACCAATGAGCAGTTCTTC; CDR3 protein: CAIGTGTGSTNEQFF
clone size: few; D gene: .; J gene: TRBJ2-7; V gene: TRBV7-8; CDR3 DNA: TGTGCCAGCAGCTTACGTCGTTTAACGGGAGAGGAGGAGCAGTACTTC; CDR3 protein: CASSLRRLTGEEEQYF
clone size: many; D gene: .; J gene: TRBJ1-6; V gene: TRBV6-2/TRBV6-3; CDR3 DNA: TGTGCCACTAGCAGGACGGAGGCCCTCCACTTT; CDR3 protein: CATSRTEALHF
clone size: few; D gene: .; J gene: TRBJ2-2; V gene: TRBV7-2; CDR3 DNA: TGTGCCAGCAGCTTAAGTCGAGGGGTGAACACCGGGGAGCTGTTTTTT; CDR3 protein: CASSLSRGVNTGELFF
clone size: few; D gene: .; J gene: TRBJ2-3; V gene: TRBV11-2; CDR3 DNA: TGTGCCAGCAGCTTAGAACGCCTCTTTCTAGGGCGTGATACGCAGTATTTT; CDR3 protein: CASSLERLFLGRDTQYF
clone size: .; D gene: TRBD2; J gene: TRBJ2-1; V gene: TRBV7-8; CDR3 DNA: TGTGCCAGCAGCCCCAGGACTAGCGGGAGGTCCAATGAGCAGTTCTTC; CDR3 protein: CASSPRTSGRSNEQFF
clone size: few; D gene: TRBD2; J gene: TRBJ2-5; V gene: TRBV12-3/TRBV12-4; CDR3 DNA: TGTGCCAGCAGTTGTTTAGCGGGAGGGCCGGAGCCGGAGACCCAGTACTTC; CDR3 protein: CASSCLAGGPEPETQYF
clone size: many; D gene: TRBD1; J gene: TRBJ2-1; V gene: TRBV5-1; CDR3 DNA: TGCGCCAGCAGCTTCATCTCGACAGGGGTCCGAAGTGATGAGCAGTTCTTC; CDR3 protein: CASSFISTGVRSDEQFF
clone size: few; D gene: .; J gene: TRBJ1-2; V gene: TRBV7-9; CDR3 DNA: TGTGCCAGCAGCCGCACCGGGGGCGCCCTTTATGGCTACACCTTC; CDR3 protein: CASSRTGGALYGYTF
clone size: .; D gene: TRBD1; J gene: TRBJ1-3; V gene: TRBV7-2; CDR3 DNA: TGTGCCAGCAGCTTAGTTTCCAGGGGGGGAAACACCATATATTTT; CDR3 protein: CASSLVSRGGNTIYF
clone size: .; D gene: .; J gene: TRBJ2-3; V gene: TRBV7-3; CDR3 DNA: TGTGCCAGCAGCGAAGGCGGCTGGCTAACTAGCACAGATACGCAGTATTTT; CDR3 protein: CASSEGGWLTSTDTQYF
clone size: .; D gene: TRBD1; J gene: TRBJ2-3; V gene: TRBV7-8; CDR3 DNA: TGTGCCAGCAGCGGCCGCGACAGGGATACAGATACGCAGTATTTT; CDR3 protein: CASSGRDRDTDTQYF
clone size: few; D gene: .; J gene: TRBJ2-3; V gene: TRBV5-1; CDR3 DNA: .; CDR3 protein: CASSTSARNADTQYF
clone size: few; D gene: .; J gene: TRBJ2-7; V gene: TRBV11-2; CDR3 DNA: TGTGCCAGCAGCCCTCAACTGAGTTCTCTGCGAAATTTTTACGAGCAGTACTTC; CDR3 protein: CASSPQLSSLRNFYEQYF
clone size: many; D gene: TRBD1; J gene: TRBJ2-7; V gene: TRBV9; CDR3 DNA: TGTGCCAGCAGCGTAGGACAGGGGAGTGAGCAGTACTTC; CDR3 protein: CASSVGQGSEQYF